This passage covers 8 T cell receptor beta chains from one sample sequenced in a study of T and B cells in COVID-19 patients. BIOMED2 TRB-A/B primer pools were used in multiplex TRB PCR. Via MiXCR, TCRdb re-called the multiplex PCR reads, giving one row per CDR3 protein. This sample has about 3,200 distinct CDR3 sequences, with about 20% found just once. TRB was amplified from around 230-520 ng of blood genomic DNA. Sequencing was carried out using blood. Receptors originate from a human donor with active COVID-19.

For the CDR3, the DNA is TGTGCCAGCAGCCGGACTCCTTCCCAGCCACTTGCCTATGGCTACACCTTC. As protein: CASSRTPSQPLAYGYTF. This chain links TRBV14 with TRBJ1-2; D ambiguous. Germline CDR1 is SGHDN and CDR2 is FVKESK. V was cut by 4 bases and J by 4 bases, with 22 bases left in between. The CDR3 is 17 residues long.

The rearrangement links TRBV28 to TRBJ2-7; D gene unclear. The germline V gene has CDR1 MDHEN and CDR2 SYDVKM. The CDR3 is 13 amino acids. Between the trimmed V and J ends, which lost 5 bases and 4 bases, there was a span of 12 bases. This chain's CDR3 is CASSRAEPYEQYF. CDR3 sequence (DNA): TGTGCCAGCAGTCGGGCCGAGCCGTACGAGCAGTACTTC.

Comments on this clonotype: A clone one base away is much larger, so this may be a read error. The conserved phenylalanine or tryptophan normally closing the CDR3 is absent here, so this likely arose from a read error. This sequence joins TRBV19 and TRBJ2-7, with 8 bases matching TRBD2. Germline V gives CDR1 LNHDA, CDR2 SQIVND (reference sequence). The CDR3 is 16 amino acids. J gave up 1 base and V 1 base, and 6 bases lay outside the gene matches. The CDR3 sequence is CASSIAAGVGSYEQYL. The DNA of the CDR3 is TGTGCCAGTAGTATAGCAGCGGGAGTGGGATCCTACGAGCAGTACCTC.

This clonotype was detected a few times. This rearrangement joins TRBV7-9 to TRBJ2-1, with D perhaps TRBD2 (5 bases). This CDR3 is built from 15 residues. Per the germline V gene, CDR1 is SEHNR and CDR2 is FQNEAQ (reference sequence). Trimming shortened V by 5 bases and J by 3 bases, and 14 bases separated the two germline ends. The CDR3 protein is CASSPGRRGYNEQFF. The CDR3 DNA follows: TGTGCCAGCAGCCCCGGACGTCGGGGCTACAATGAGCAGTTCTTC.

This clonotype came up a few times. This chain links TRBV7-2 with TRBJ2-2; possibly TRBD1 or TRBD2 for D (5 bases each). Germline V lookup: CDR1 SGHTA, CDR2 FQGNSA. CDR3 length: 13 amino acids. The V end lost 3 bases, the J end lost 8 bases, and 10 bases lay between the germline ends. CDR3 DNA sequence: TGTGCCAGCAGCTTCTCGGGGCCGGGGGAGCTGTTTTTT. It codes for CASSFSGPGELFF.

By proportion, this clonotype is medium-sized (0.01 to 0.1%). The chain couples TRBV27 to TRBJ2-7, with TRBD1 matching 8 bases. Germline assignment: CDR1 MNHEY and CDR2 SMNVEV (reference sequence). The CDR3 length is 14 residues. V trimming: 7 bases; J trimming: 3 bases; junction bases outside the gene matches: 8. The CDR3 DNA sequence: TGTGCCAGCACCGCCCTTGGACAGGGCTACGAGCAGTACTTC. Encoded protein: CASTALGQGYEQYF.

This chain links TRBV20-1 with TRBJ1-3; weak D call: TRBD1 (6 bases). The CDR3 spans 13 residues. The V end lost 5 bases, the J end lost 4 bases, and 12 bases lay between the germline ends. Germline CDR1 reads DFQATT; CDR2 reads SNEGSKA (reference sequence). This CDR3 reads CSAVGGIGNTIYF. The CDR3 DNA sequence: TGCAGTGCTGTGGGGGGCATCGGAAACACCATATATTTT.

This clonotype was seen a few times. The V gene is TRBV27, the J gene TRBJ1-5; D is possibly TRBD1 (6 bases). The CDR3 contains 14 residues. Trimming removed 3 bases from V and 5 bases from J, with 11 bases in between. CDR1 MNHEY and CDR2 SMNVEV come from the germline V gene (reference sequence). The CDR3 spells CASSFSGGHQPQHF. The CDR3 DNA reads TGTGCCAGCAGTTTTAGCGGGGGGCATCAGCCCCAGCATTTT.